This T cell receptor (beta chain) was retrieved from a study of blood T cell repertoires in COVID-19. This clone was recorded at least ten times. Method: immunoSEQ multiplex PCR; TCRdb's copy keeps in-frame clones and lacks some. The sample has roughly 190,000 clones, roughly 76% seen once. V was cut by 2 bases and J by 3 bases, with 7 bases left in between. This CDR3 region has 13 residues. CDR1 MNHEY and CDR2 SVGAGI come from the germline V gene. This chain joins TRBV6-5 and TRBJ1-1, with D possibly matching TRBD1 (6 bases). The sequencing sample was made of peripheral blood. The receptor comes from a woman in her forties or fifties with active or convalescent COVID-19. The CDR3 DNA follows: TGTGCCAGCAGTTACAACAGGGACACTGAAGCTTTCTTT. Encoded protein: CASSYNRDTEAFF.